Below are 25 T cell receptor beta chains sequenced from a single sample in a study of OX40 agonist ivuxolimab in advanced cancers. TCRdb's copy holds only in-frame clones and misses some; the assay was immunoSEQ multiplex PCR. The data contain 75,000 to 100,000 clones, about 89% of them seen just once; the ten biggest clones take up about 9.1%. The specimen was CD4+ or CD8+ T cells sorted from blood, collected in a trial of the OX40 agonist ivuxolimab. These receptors originate from an adult with an advanced solid tumor such as melanoma, head and neck, liver or kidney cancer.

The chain uses TRBV9 and TRBJ2-7, with D tentatively TRBD1 (6 bases). Trimming removed 7 bases from V and 9 bases from J, with 23 bases in between. The CDR3 length is 14 residues. Germline V gene sequence: CDR1 SGDLS, CDR2 YYNGEE. The CDR3 protein is CASHRGQMSKRQYF. The CDR3 DNA reads as TGTGCCAGCCACCGAGGACAGATGTCGAAGAGGCAGTACTTC.

This chain connects TRBV10-3 to TRBJ2-7; 11 bases map to TRBD2. In germline, CDR1 is ENHRY, CDR2 SYGVKD. This CDR3 has 16 residues. V shed 6 bases, J shed 3 bases, and the junction held 10 bases outside the gene matches. The CDR3 bases are TGTGCCATCAGGCCTAGCGGGGGGAGCCCCCTCTACGAGCAGTACTTC. Translating it yields CAIRPSGGSPLYEQYF.

The CDR3 reads CASSVVKGPRETQYF. CDR3 bases: TGTGCCAGCAGCGTAGTAAAGGGGCCCCGAGAGACCCAGTACTTC. The J gene is TRBJ2-5, the V gene TRBV9; a possible D gene is TRBD1 (5 bases). The CDR3 spans 15 residues. CDR1 and CDR2 (germline): SGDLS, YYNGEE. The V end was cut by 0 bases, the J end by 4 bases, with 13 bases between. Supplemented by reference TRBV9 and TRBJ2-5, the full variable domain reads DSGVTQTPKHLITATGQRVTLRCSPRSGDLSVYWYQQSLDQGLQFLIQYYNGEERAKGNILERFSAQQFPDLHSELNLSSLELGDSALYFCASSVVKGPRETQYFGPGTRLLVL.

This clone came up a few times. The rearrangement joins TRBV15 to TRBJ1-5; D possibly corresponds to TRBD1 (6 bases). Germline V gives CDR1 LNHNV, CDR2 YYDKDF (reference sequence). The CDR3 has 16 amino acids. V was trimmed by 0 bases and J by 6 bases, leaving 15 bases between them. CDR3 in amino acids: CATSRDTGAQGQPQHF. CDR3 sequence (DNA): TGTGCCACCAGCAGAGATACGGGGGCGCAAGGTCAGCCCCAGCATTTT.

The genes are TRBV5-1 and TRBJ2-5; D is ambiguous. Germline CDR1 and CDR2: SGHRS and YFSETQ. Trimming shortened V by 0 bases and J by 5 bases, and 8 bases separated the two germline ends. The CDR3 has 13 amino acids. CDR3: CASSLGPRETQYF. CDR3 DNA sequence: TGCGCCAGCAGCTTGGGTCCCCGGGAGACCCAGTACTTC. The full variable domain, its missing parts supplied by reference TRBV5-1 and TRBJ2-5, is KAGVTQTPRYLIKTRGQQVTLSCSPISGHRSVSWYQQTPGQGLQFLFEYFSETQRNKGNFPGRFSGRQFSNSRSEMNVSTLELGDSALYLCASSLGPRETQYFGPGTRLLVL.

The gene calls are TRBV27 and TRBJ2-6; 8 bases align to TRBD1. Germline lookup yields CDR1 MNHEY and CDR2 SMNVEV (reference sequence). Germline trimming cut 4 bases from V and 2 bases from J; bases unmatched to any gene: 1. The CDR3 totals 15 residues. This chain's CDR3 is CASSSQGAGANVLTF. The CDR3 DNA is TGTGCCAGCAGTTCACAGGGGGCTGGGGCCAACGTCCTGACTTTC.

J is TRBJ1-1 and V is TRBV5-1; tentatively, D is TRBD1 (5 bases). This CDR3 has 14 residues. The V gene lost 4 bases and the J gene lost 0 bases, with 10 bases spanning the gap. Germline V gene sequence: CDR1 SGHRS, CDR2 YFSETQ. The chain's CDR3 is CASSPDRMNTEAFF. CDR3 DNA sequence: TGCGCCAGCAGCCCTGACAGAATGAACACTGAAGCTTTCTTT. The full variable domain, completed using reference TRBV5-1 and TRBJ1-1, is KAGVTQTPRYLIKTRGQQVTLSCSPISGHRSVSWYQQTPGQGLQFLFEYFSETQRNKGNFPGRFSGRQFSNSRSEMNVSTLELGDSALYLCASSPDRMNTEAFFGQGTRLTVV.

The gene calls are TRBV7-2 and TRBJ2-2; D could derive from TRBD1 or TRBD2 (5 bases each). Germline V gives CDR1 SGHTA, CDR2 FQGNSA. CDR3 size: 13 residues. V lost 3 bases, J lost 6 bases, and 8 bases lay in between. CDR3 residues: CASSFRDPGELFF. CDR3 coding DNA: TGTGCCAGCAGCTTCAGGGACCCCGGGGAGCTGTTTTTT.

J is TRBJ1-1 and V is TRBV10-3, with D unclear. The V gene's germline CDR1 is ENHRY and CDR2 SYGVKD. With 6 bases removed from V and 1 base from J, the gap between germline ends came to 9 bases. The CDR3 totals 13 residues. DNA for the CDR3: TGTGCCATCAGCGCGACAACGAACACTGAAGCTTTCTTT. Translated, it gives CAISATTNTEAFF.

The chain joins TRBV11-3 to TRBJ2-2; no reliable D call. V was cut by 3 bases and J by 7 bases, with 6 bases left in between. The CDR3 runs to 12 residues. Germline CDR1 is SGHNT and CDR2 is YENEEA. In DNA form, the CDR3 reads TGTGCCAGCAGCTTCGATGACGGGGAGCTGTTTTTT. The encoded protein is CASSFDDGELFF.

This chain links TRBV5-1 with TRBJ2-3; perhaps TRBD1 as D (6 bases). This CDR3 is 15 amino acids long. Trimming took 3 bases from V and 1 from J, leaving 12 bases between them. Looked up from germline, CDR1 is SGHRS and CDR2 is YFSETQ. CDR3 residues: CASSSRWGRTDTQYF. The DNA of the CDR3 is TGCGCCAGCAGCTCTAGGTGGGGGCGCACAGATACGCAGTATTTT.

The rearrangement joins TRBV5-1 to TRBJ2-7; D possibly uses TRBD1 or TRBD2 (5 bases each). V was clipped by 2 bases and J by 4 bases, with 16 bases between them. Germline lookup yields CDR1 SGHRS and CDR2 YFSETQ. CDR3 length equals 15 residues. The DNA of the CDR3 is TGCGCCAGCAGCTTCTCGAGAGGGGCCGGATACGAGCAGTACTTC. Translated, it gives CASSFSRGAGYEQYF.

V is TRBV4-2 and J is TRBJ2-3; unclear D gene. Trimming took 6 bases from V and 0 from J, leaving 7 bases between them. CDR3 length: 13 amino acids. CDR1 is LGHNA and CDR2 is YNFKEQ in the germline V gene. The CDR3 here is CASRLPSTDTQYF. The CDR3 nucleotides read TGTGCCAGCAGACTACCTAGCACAGATACGCAGTATTTT.

CDR3 amino acids: CASARRGGELFF. DNA for the CDR3: TGTGCCAGCGCCCGTCGTGGCGGGGAGCTGTTTTTT. The chain links TRBV11-3 to TRBJ2-2, with D unresolved. Germline CDR1 reads SGHNT; CDR2 reads YENEEA. V was shortened by 8 bases and J by 7 bases, with 11 bases between the two germline ends. The CDR3 covers 12 residues.

This clone was counted a single time. This rearrangement joins TRBV11-2 to TRBJ1-3; a possible D gene is TRBD1 (5 bases). The V gene's germline CDR1 is SGHAT and CDR2 FQNNGV. Trimming took off 3 bases at V and 2 bases at J, with 11 bases between the two ends. CDR3 length: 15 residues. The CDR3 sequence: CASSLYRLTGNTIYF. CDR3 DNA sequence: TGTGCCAGCAGCTTGTACAGGTTGACTGGAAACACCATATATTTT. Full variable domain (remainder filled in from reference TRBV11-2 and TRBJ1-3): EAGVAQSPRYKIIEKRQSVAFWCNPISGHATLYWYQQILGQGPKLLIQFQNNGVVDDSQLPKDRFSAERLKGVDSTLKIQPAKLEDSAVYLCASSLYRLTGNTIYFGEGSWLTVV.

This chain connects TRBV6-1 to TRBJ2-1; 9 nucleotides match TRBD2. V trimming: 4 bases; J trimming: 8 bases; junction bases outside the gene matches: 9. Germline CDR1 MNHNS, CDR2 SASEGT. The CDR3 sequence is 15 residues long. CDR3 amino acids: CASSGGRAAVDEQFF. The CDR3 DNA follows: TGTGCCAGCAGTGGCGGGAGGGCGGCAGTTGATGAGCAGTTCTTC.

The V gene is TRBV4-1, the J gene TRBJ2-6; D possibly matches TRBD1 or TRBD2 (6 bases each). The V and J ends lost 6 bases and 0 bases respectively, with 18 bases between them. From germline, CDR1 is MGHRA and CDR2 YSYEKL. CDR3 length equals 18 residues. The CDR3 reads CASSLNGGRSSGANVLTF. The CDR3 DNA sequence: TGCGCCAGCAGTCTCAATGGGGGGCGAAGCTCTGGGGCCAACGTCCTGACTTTC.

The V gene is TRBV2, the J gene TRBJ2-1; D gene ambiguous. Germline lookup yields CDR1 SNHLY and CDR2 FYNNEI. The ends were cut back, 7 bases at V and 0 bases at J, with 7 bases in the middle. This CDR3 region has 13 residues. CDR3: CASIGSSYNEQFF. The CDR3 DNA follows: TGTGCCAGCATAGGCAGCTCCTACAATGAGCAGTTCTTC.

The CDR3 here is CAGPDSSDSGANVLTF. DNA for the CDR3: TGTGCCGGCCCGGACAGTTCTGACTCTGGGGCCAACGTCCTGACTTTC. The chain joins TRBV27 to TRBJ2-6; the D gene is possibly TRBD1 (6 bases). Germline-derived CDR1 and CDR2 are MNHEY and SMNVEV (reference sequence). V dropped 11 bases and J dropped 0 bases, with 17 bases sitting between them. The CDR3 covers 16 residues.

The CDR3 here is CASIIGLAEETQYF. CDR3 DNA: TGTGCCAGCATTATCGGACTAGCGGAAGAGACCCAGTACTTC. V is TRBV6-1 and J is TRBJ2-5, with TRBD2 identical over 10 bases. From germline, CDR1 is MNHNS and CDR2 SASEGT. The CDR3 has 14 amino acids. V gave up 7 bases and J gave up 3 bases; unmatched junction bases: 5.

The chain joins TRBV5-1 to TRBJ2-7; 7 positions agree with TRBD1. CDR3 length: 15 amino acids. Losses at the gene ends were 4 bases for V and 0 bases for J; bases not matched to a gene: 7. Germline-derived CDR1 and CDR2 are SGHRS and YFSETQ. The CDR3 nucleotides read TGCGCCAGCAGCACAGGGACAGCGAACTCCTACGAGCAGTACTTC. It encodes CASSTGTANSYEQYF.

J is TRBJ2-7 and V is TRBV4-1; 8 bases line up with TRBD1. Germline V gene data show CDR1 as MGHRA and CDR2 as YSYEKL. With 2 bases clipped from V and 2 bases from J, the junction kept 14 bases outside the gene matches. The CDR3 length is 18 residues. DNA of the CDR3: TGCGCCAGCAGCCAACAAACAACCGGGACAGGCGGCGCCTACGAGCAGTACTTC. This encodes CASSQQTTGTGGAYEQYF.

The chain recombines TRBV5-6 with TRBJ1-1, with 8 positions matching TRBD1. The ends lost 3 bases at V and 1 base at J; junction bases unmatched: 5. CDR3 size: 15 residues. Germline CDR1 SGHDT, CDR2 YYEEEE. CDR3 sequence: CASSSATGANTEAFF. The CDR3, as DNA: TGTGCCAGCAGCTCAGCGACAGGGGCGAACACTGAAGCTTTCTTT.

Remarks on this clone: Germline is not matched at one junction end, which may reflect a read error. The V gene is TRBV5-1, the J gene TRBJ2-7, with 14 bases identical to TRBD2. Germline V gene data show CDR1 as SGHRS and CDR2 as YFSETQ. This CDR3 contains 15 residues. The CDR3 DNA sequence: TGCGCCAGCAGATTGGGACTAGCGGGGGCCTACGAGCAGTACTTC. Its protein is CASRLGLAGAYEQYF.

This sequence joins TRBV7-3 and TRBJ2-3; D is unresolved. The CDR3 length is 13 residues. The V end was cut by 2 bases, the J end by 2 bases, with 5 bases between. Germline lookup yields CDR1 SGHTA and CDR2 FQGTGA. The CDR3 loop reads CASSLLDTDTQYF. CDR3 nucleotide sequence: TGTGCCAGCAGCTTACTAGACACAGATACGCAGTATTTT. The full variable domain, with the rest looked up from reference TRBV7-3 and TRBJ2-3, is GAGVSQTPSNKVTEKGKYVELRCDPISGHTALYWYRQSLGQGPEFLIYFQGTGAADDSGLPNDRFFAVRPEGSVSTLKIQRTERGDSAVYLCASSLLDTDTQYFGPGTRLTVL.